This TCR beta chain derives from a study of T-cell memory formation after mild COVID-19. Study-wide results and caveats: Prior to infection, memory already included some responding clones, suggesting cross-reactive memory joined. CD4+ bias marked clones expanding day 15 to 37, unlike balanced contracting clones.

This clonotype was counted a few times. Its antigen is still unknown. TCRdb re-derived calls from the 5' RACE reads in MiXCR, one entry per CDR3 protein. The sample lists hundreds of thousands of distinct CDR3 sequences, less than 25% seen once, with roughly 8.1% in the top ten. This CDR3 is 15 amino acids long. The V and J ends lost 4 bases and 2 bases respectively, with 13 bases between them. Germline V gene sequence: CDR1 LGHNA, CDR2 YNFKEQ. The TCR sequence derives from an adult woman who had mild COVID-19 (a few samples of this study predate the infection). Cell type and time point are not known. The V and J genes are TRBV4-2 and TRBJ2-3, with D perhaps TRBD2 (6 bases). The sample consisted of PBMCs or a T cell subset sorted from them (not recorded which). For the CDR3, the DNA is TGTGCCAGCAGCCCCTGGCGGGACTTCACAGATACGCAGTATTTT. Translated: CASSPWRDFTDTQYF.